This T cell receptor (beta chain) was documented in a study of CD8+ T cells in alopecia areata. As for the study in general: The authors grafted skin from approximately 6-12-month-old C3H/HeJ donors with spontaneous alopecia onto roughly 7-10-week-old female C3H/HeJ mice. Study-wide points: Researchers report lesional scalp, most notably alopecia totalis/universalis, outstripped normal scalp in clonality. Among patients, TCR sharing was less clear than in mice, a difference possibly due in part to HLA diversity in the patient population.

Scientists pooled cutaneous lymph node cells and sorted them on CD4, CD8alpha, NKG2D, NKG2ACE and other markers. V shed 5 bases and J 3 bases; nucleotides not matched to a gene: 4. The CDR3 covers 14 residues. Germline V gene sequence: CDR1 FNHDT, CDR2 SITEND (reference sequence). Within the sample, this clone is medium-sized. The antigen remains unidentified. All gene names here are mouse names. The read ends 4 residues before the CDR3 terminus; that terminus is restored from the germline J gene. At the DNA level, this CDR3 is encoded by other sequences in the same sample as well. Extracted from the samples, RNA was reverse transcribed into cDNA to serve as the sequencing template. Data came from immunoSEQ multiplex PCR; TCRdb stores just in-frame clones and leaves some out. Recorded here are some 4,000 clones, none singletons.

The source of this sequence is a C3H/HeJ mouse with alopecia areata. The mice in this strain carry MHC haplotype H2-k. Sequencing was performed on CD8+ T cells sorted from a lymph node. The chain joins TRBV19 to TRBJ2-5; TRBD2 agrees at 9 bases. The covered CDR3 bases are TGTGCCAGCAGCCCGACTGGGGGTCAAGAC. Translation: CASSPTGGQD. The whole CDR3 is CASSPTGGQDTQYF.